The T cell receptor (beta chain) described here comes from a study of follicular helper T cells after annual influenza vaccination. General study findings and limits: Recurrent ICOS+CD38+ cTfh clonotypes included tetramer and AIM influenza-specific ones.

Concerning this clone: Its target is not known.

Germline-derived CDR1 and CDR2 are MNHEY and SMNVEV (reference sequence). This CDR3 is built from 12 residues. Trimming removed 8 bases from V and 4 bases from J, with 9 bases in between. Sequencing used immunoSEQ multiplex PCR; TCRdb keeps in-frame clones, though not all of them. The sample holds approximately 1,100 clones, around three quarters seen once. Time point reported: 2014-2015 season, pre-vaccination. Non-naive CD4+CXCR5+PD-1+ cTfh were sorted into ICOS+CD38+ and ICOS-CD38- fractions. The V call is TRBV27, the J call TRBJ1-5, with TRBD1 as a possible D gene (5 bases). The specimen comprised CXCR5+ CD38+ circulating T follicular helper cells from blood, sampled on the day of influenza vaccination. Indicated subset: circulating Tfh, non-naive CD4+CXCR5+PD-1+ (ICOS+CD38+ or ICOS-CD38-). This TCR was sampled from an adult who received the influenza vaccine. CDR3 region: CASLWGNQPQHF. DNA of the CDR3: TGTGCCAGCCTCTGGGGGAATCAGCCCCAGCATTTT.